The clone carrying this T cell receptor (beta chain) was seen more than once but under ten times. The data stem from a study of blood T cell repertoires in COVID-19. Study-wide context: Donors in the United States, Italy and Spain gave samples during acute or convalescent COVID-19. PBMCs, B-cell-depleted T cells, or T cells provided the cDNA or gDNA that made up the material.

Original handling: Estimation of nucleated cell counts was performed using reference gene primer amplification. This table comes from immunoSEQ multiplex PCR, and its TCRdb copy is limited to in-frame clones, with some not included. V and J calls and clone size come straight from that table; D and trimming were deduced from the DNA. The profile shows around 30,000 clones, less than 90% of them singletons. Germline values: CDR1 MDHEN, CDR2 SYDVKM. CDR3 length: 14 amino acids. The V segment lost 5 bases and the J segment 4 bases; nucleotides outside the gene matches: 4. This clonotype originated in a man between 65 and 85 years old with active COVID-19. This rearrangement joins TRBV28 to TRBJ1-2, with TRBD1 identical over 10 bases. The specimen was peripheral blood. The CDR3 nucleotides are TGTGCCAGCAGTCCAAGGGACAGGGGCTATGGCTACACCTTC. This gives the protein CASSPRDRGYGYTF.